Included here is one T cell receptor (beta chain) sequence, with context. Antigen: not known. Trimming at V came to 5 bases and at J to 7 bases, leaving 14 bases not matched to a gene. The CDR3 length is 16 residues. Germline V CDR1 and CDR2: WNHNN, SYGVQD (reference sequence). Generated by immunoSEQ multiplex PCR, the TCRdb table keeps only in-frame clones and is missing some. The sample holds around 190,000 clones, 80% to 90% seen once. This sample is drawn from a study of T cell responses to AZD1222 COVID-19 vaccine. Whole-study findings and limits: Repertoire collection took place solely once the T cell response had peaked. White British ancestry dominated among donors, who included more females, and clonal diversity was possibly underestimated.

The chain recombines TRBV10-1 with TRBJ2-7; 10 positions agree with TRBD1. The TCR sequence derives from an adult who received the AZD1222 COVID-19 vaccine. Sequenced here: peripheral blood, sampled 28 days after the second AZD1222 dose. CDR3 nucleotide sequence: TGCGCCAGCAGTCGAACACCGGGACAGGGGATCTTGGAGCAGTACTTC. Translated, it gives CASSRTPGQGILEQYF.